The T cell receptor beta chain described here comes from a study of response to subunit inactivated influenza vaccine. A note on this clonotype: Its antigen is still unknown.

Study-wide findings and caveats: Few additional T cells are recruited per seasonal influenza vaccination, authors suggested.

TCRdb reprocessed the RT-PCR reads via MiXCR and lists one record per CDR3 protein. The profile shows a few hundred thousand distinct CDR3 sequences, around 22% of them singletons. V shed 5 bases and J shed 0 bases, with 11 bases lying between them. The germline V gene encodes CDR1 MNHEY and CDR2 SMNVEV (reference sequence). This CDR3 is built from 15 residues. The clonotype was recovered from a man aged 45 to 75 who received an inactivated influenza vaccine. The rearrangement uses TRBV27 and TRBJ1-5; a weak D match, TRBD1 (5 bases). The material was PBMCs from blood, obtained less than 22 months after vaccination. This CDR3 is CASSQGVVSNQPQHF. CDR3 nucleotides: TGTGCCAGCAGTCAAGGGGTAGTTAGCAATCAGCCCCAGCATTTT.